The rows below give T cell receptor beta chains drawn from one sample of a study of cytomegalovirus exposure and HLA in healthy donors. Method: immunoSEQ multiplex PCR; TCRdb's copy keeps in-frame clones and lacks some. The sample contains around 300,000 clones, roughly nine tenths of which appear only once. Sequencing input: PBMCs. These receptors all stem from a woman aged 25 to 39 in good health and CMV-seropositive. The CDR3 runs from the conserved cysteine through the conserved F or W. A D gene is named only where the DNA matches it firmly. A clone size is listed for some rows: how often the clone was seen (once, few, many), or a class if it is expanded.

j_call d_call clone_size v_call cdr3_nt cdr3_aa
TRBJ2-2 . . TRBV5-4 TGTGCCAGCAGCTTGGTATTGGGGCGTACCGGGGAGCTGTTTTTT CASSLVLGRTGELFF
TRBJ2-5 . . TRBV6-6 TGTGCCAGCAGTTACCTCCTCTTGGAGACCCAGTACTTC CASSYLLLETQYF
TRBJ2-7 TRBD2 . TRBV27 TGTGCCAGCAGCCACCGGGGACTAGCGGGGGACGAGCAGTACTTC CASSHRGLAGDEQYF
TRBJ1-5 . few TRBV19 TGTGCCAGTAGTGAGCAGGGAGGTCAGCCCCAGCATTTT CASSEQGGQPQHF
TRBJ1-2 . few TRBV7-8 TGTGCCAGCAGCTTAGCTCAGGGAATTGGCTACACCTTC CASSLAQGIGYTF
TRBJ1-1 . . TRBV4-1 TGCGCCAGCAGCCAACAGACAGGGAACACTGAAGCTTTCTTT CASSQQTGNTEAFF
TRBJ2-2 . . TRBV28 TGTGCCAGCAGGGCGAACACCGGGGAGCTGTTTTTT CASRANTGELFF
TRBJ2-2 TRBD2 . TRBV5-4 TGTGCCAGCGGGACGACTAGCGGGATCGGGGAGCTGTTTTTT CASGTTSGIGELFF
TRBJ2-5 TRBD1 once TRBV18 TGTGCCAGCTCACCGAAAGGGGACAGACAAGAGACCCAGTACTTC CASSPKGDRQETQYF
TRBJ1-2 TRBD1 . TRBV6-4 TGTGCCAGCAAAACTCGTGACAGGGGTAGTCCTTTTCGCTATGGCTACACCTTC CASKTRDRGSPFRYGYTF
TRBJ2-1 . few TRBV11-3 TGTGCCAGCAGCTCAAACCTTAATGAGCAGTTCTTC CASSSNLNEQFF
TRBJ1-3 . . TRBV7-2 TGTGCCAGCAGCCCAAATCTGGCAGGACTCTCTGGAAACACCATATATTTT CASSPNLAGLSGNTIYF
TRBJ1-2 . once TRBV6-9 TGTGCCAGCACTCTCAAGTGGGTTCACTATGGCTACACCTTC CASTLKWVHYGYTF
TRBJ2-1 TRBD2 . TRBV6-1 TGTGCCAGCAGTGAGAGGGACTACCCCGCTAGCTACAATGAGCAGTTCTTC CASSERDYPASYNEQFF
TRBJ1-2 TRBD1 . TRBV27 TGTGCCAGCAGTTTATCGGGGACAGGGGACTATGGCTACACCTTC CASSLSGTGDYGYTF
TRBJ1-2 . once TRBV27 TGTGCCAGCAGTTCTTGGGACACCATCTATGGCTACACCTTC CASSSWDTIYGYTF
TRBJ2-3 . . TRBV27 TGTGCCAGCAGTTCATATTCGGCCCGAAGCACAGATACGCAGTATTTT CASSSYSARSTDTQYF
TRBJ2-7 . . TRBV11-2 TGTGCCAGCAGCCCCTTTTCTGGGGACGAGCAGTACTTC CASSPFSGDEQYF
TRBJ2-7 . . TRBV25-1 TGTGCCAGCAGTGAAAGCTTCACTTGGGGCGAGCAGTACTTC CASSESFTWGEQYF
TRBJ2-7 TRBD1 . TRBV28 TGTGCCAGCGATCCATTATCCGGGACAGCACCTCTCGGGCAGTACTTC CASDPLSGTAPLGQYF
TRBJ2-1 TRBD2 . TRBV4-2 TGTGCCAGCAGCCAAGTGGATAGCGGGGGGGCTTACAATGAGCAGTTCTTC CASSQVDSGGAYNEQFF
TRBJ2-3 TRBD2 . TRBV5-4 TGTGCCAGCAGCTTGTATATTGCGGGAGGGCCGGGCACAGATACGCAGTATTTT CASSLYIAGGPGTDTQYF
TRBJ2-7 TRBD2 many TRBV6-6 TGTGCCAGCAGTTACGAGCTAGCGGGTTACGAGCAGTACTTC CASSYELAGYEQYF
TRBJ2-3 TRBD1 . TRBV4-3 TGCGCCAGCAGCCAAGATCAGGGGGCGTCAACAGATACGCAGTATTTT CASSQDQGASTDTQYF
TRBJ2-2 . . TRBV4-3 TGCGCCAGCAGCCAAGATCGGTGGGGGGACACCGGGGAGCTGTTTTTT CASSQDRWGDTGELFF
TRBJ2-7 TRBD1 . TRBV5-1 TGCGCCAGCAAGCCTTTTTCTACTCGGACAGGGGGCTACGAGCAGTACTTC CASKPFSTRTGGYEQYF
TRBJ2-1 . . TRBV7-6 TGTGCCAGCAGCTTAGAACTAGCTAATGAGCAGTTCTTC CASSLELANEQFF
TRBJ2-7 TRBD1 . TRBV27 TGTGCCAGCAGTCCCCACTGGACAGGGGGATCTATCGAGCAGTACTTC CASSPHWTGGSIEQYF
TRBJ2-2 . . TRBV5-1 TGCGCCAGCAGCCAGGACTCTGTCGGGGAGCTGTTTTTT CASSQDSVGELFF
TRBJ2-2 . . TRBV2 TGTGCCAGCAGCCTGGACGGACCGACCGGGGAGCTGTTTTTT CASSLDGPTGELFF
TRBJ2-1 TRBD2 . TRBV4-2 TGTGCCAGCAGCCAAGGACTAGCGGACAATGAGCAGTTCTTC CASSQGLADNEQFF
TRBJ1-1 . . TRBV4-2 TGTGCCAGCAGCCAAGAAACATTAGGGACTGCTGAAGCTTTCTTT CASSQETLGTAEAFF
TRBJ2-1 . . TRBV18 TGTGCCAGCTCACCCCGGAGTCAGGTTGGGAGCAATGAGCAGTTCTTC CASSPRSQVGSNEQFF
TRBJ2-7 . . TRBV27 TGTGCCAGCAGGGACAGCAGCTCCTACGAGCAGTACTTC CASRDSSSYEQYF
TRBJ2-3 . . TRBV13 TGTGCCAGCAGCTTAGGAGGAGGGATCACAGATACGCAGTATTTT CASSLGGGITDTQYF
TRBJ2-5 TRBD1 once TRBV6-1 TGTGCCAGCAGTGAATTGACAGGGGCGTACGAGACCCAGTACTTC CASSELTGAYETQYF
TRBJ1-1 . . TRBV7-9 TGTGCCAGCAGCGCGACAGTGGCTTTCTTT CASSATVAFF
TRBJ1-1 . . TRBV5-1 TGCGCCAGCAGCTTAGGTCTCGCTGGGAACACTGAAGCTTTCTTT CASSLGLAGNTEAFF